This T cell receptor beta chain came from a study of T cell repertoires in cytomegalovirus infection. The CDR3 has 13 residues. The germline V gene encodes CDR1 WNHNN and CDR2 SYGVQD (reference sequence). Trimming took off 4 bases at V and 0 bases at J, with 6 bases between the two ends. TCRdb re-analysed the reads in MiXCR, keeping a single row per CDR3 protein. The sample yields approximately 600,000 distinct CDR3 sequences, 40% seen once. Regarding this clonotype: Antigen specificity is unknown.

This specimen was cultured PBMCs, taken from culture after CMV antigen stimulation. The TCR originated in a human donor in good health (CMV status not recorded). Some clones in this sample may be carry-over from other donors' samples. This chain links TRBV10-1 with TRBJ2-5; D remains ambiguous. The CDR3 loop is CASSAADQETQYF. The CDR3 coding sequence is TGCGCCAGCAGTGCTGCCGACCAAGAGACCCAGTACTTC.